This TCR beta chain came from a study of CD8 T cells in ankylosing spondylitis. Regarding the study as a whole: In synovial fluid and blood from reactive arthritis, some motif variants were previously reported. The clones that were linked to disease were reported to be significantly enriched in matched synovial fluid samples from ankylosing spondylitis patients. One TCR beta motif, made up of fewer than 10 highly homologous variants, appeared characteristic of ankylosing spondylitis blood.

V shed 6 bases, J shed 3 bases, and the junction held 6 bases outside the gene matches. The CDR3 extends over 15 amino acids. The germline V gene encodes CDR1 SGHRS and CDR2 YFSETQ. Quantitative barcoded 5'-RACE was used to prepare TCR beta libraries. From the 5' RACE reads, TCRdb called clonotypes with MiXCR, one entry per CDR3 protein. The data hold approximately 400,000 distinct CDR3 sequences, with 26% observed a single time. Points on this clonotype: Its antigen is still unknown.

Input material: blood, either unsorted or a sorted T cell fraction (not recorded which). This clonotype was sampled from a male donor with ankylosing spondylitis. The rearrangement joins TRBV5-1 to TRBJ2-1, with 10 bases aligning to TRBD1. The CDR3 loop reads CASTFRDRGYNEQFF. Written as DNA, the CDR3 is TGCGCCAGCACCTTCCGGGACAGGGGCTACAATGAGCAGTTCTTC.